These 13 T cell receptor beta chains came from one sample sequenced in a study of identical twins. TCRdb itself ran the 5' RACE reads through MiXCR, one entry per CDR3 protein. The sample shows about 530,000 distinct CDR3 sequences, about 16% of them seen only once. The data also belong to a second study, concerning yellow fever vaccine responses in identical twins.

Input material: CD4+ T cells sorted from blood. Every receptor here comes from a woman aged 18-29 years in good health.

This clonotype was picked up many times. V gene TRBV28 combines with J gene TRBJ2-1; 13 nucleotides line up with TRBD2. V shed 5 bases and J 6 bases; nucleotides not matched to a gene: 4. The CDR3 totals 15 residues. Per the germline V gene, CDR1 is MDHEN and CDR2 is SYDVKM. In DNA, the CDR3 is TGTGCCAGCAGTCGACTAGCGGGGGGTCGCAATGAGCAGTTCTTC. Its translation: CASSRLAGGRNEQFF.

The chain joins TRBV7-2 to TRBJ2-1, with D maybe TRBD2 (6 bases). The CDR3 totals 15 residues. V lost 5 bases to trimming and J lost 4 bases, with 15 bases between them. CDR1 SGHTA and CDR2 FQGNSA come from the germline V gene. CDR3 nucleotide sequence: TGTGCCAGCAGCCGGGGCGGGACCCTTTACAATGAGCAGTTCTTC. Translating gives CASSRGGTLYNEQFF.

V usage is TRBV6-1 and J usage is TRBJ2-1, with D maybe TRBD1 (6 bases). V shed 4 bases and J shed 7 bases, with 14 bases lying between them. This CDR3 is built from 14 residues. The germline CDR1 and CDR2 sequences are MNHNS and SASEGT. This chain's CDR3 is CASSGGRVTNEQFF. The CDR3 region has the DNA TGTGCCAGCAGTGGGGGGCGAGTGACGAATGAGCAGTTCTTC.

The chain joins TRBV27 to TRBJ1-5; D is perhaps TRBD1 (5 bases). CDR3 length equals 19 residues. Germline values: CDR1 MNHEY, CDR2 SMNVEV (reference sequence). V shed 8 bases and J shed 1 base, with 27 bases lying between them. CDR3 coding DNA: TGTGCCAGCGTCCCACCGGGACGGAATTATGACTCAAGCAATCAGCCCCAGCATTTT. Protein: CASVPPGRNYDSSNQPQHF.

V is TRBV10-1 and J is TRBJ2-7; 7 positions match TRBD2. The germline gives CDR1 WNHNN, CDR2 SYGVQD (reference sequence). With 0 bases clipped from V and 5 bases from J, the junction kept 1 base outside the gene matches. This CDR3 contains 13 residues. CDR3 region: CASSESGRHEQYF. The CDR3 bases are TGCGCCAGCAGTGAGTCCGGGAGGCACGAGCAGTACTTC.

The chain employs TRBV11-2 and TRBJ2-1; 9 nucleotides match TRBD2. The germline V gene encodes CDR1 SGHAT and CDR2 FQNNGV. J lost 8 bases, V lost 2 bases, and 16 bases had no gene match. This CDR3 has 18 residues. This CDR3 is CASSLSRASGAVWDEQFF. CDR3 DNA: TGTGCCAGCAGCTTATCCCGGGCTAGCGGGGCAGTATGGGATGAGCAGTTCTTC.

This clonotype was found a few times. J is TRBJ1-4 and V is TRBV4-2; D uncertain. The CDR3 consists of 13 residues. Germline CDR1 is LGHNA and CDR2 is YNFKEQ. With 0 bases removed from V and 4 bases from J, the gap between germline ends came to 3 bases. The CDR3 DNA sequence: TGTGCCAGCAGCCAAGATGTTAATGAAAAACTGTTTTTT. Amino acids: CASSQDVNEKLFF.

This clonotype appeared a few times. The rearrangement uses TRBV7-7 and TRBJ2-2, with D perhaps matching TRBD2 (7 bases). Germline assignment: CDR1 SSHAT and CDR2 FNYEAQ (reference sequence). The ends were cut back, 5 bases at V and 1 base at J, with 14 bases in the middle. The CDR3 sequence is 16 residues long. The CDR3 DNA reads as TGTGCCAGCAGCAGAAGGGGGGGACTGAACACCGGGGAGCTGTTTTTT. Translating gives CASSRRGGLNTGELFF.

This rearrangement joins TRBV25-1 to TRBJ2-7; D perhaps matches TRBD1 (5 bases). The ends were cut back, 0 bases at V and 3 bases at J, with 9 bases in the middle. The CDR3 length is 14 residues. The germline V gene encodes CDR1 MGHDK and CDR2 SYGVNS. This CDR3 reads CASSEYYRIYEQYF. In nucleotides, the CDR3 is TGTGCCAGCAGTGAATACTACAGGATCTACGAGCAGTACTTC.

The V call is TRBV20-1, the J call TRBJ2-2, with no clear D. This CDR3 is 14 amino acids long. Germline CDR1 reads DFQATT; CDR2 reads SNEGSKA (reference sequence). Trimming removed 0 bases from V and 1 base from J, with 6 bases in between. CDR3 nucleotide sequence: TGCAGTGCTAGAGAGGGGATGAACACCGGGGAGCTGTTTTTT. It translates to CSAREGMNTGELFF.

In nucleotides, the CDR3 is TGTGCCAGCAGCAAAGTCGAGCGGGGACACCAAGAGACCCAGTACTTC. This sequence encodes CASSKVERGHQETQYF. The rearrangement links TRBV21-1 to TRBJ2-5; TRBD2, as called in the table, went unchecked against the DNA. TRBV21-1 is an annotated pseudogene. This CDR3 region has 16 residues.

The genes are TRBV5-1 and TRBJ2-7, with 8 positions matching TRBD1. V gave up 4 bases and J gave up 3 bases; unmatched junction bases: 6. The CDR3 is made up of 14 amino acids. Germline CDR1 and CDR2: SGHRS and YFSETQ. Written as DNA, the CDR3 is TGCGCCAGCAGCGAGGGGACAGGACGCTACGAGCAGTACGTC. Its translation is CASSEGTGRYEQYV.

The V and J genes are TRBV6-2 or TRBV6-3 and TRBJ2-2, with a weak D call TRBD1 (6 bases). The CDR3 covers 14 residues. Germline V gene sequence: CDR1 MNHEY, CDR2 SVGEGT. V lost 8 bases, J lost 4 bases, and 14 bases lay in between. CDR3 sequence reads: CASRRDRTTGELFF. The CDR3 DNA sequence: TGTGCCAGCCGTCGAGACAGGACCACCGGGGAGCTGTTTTTT.